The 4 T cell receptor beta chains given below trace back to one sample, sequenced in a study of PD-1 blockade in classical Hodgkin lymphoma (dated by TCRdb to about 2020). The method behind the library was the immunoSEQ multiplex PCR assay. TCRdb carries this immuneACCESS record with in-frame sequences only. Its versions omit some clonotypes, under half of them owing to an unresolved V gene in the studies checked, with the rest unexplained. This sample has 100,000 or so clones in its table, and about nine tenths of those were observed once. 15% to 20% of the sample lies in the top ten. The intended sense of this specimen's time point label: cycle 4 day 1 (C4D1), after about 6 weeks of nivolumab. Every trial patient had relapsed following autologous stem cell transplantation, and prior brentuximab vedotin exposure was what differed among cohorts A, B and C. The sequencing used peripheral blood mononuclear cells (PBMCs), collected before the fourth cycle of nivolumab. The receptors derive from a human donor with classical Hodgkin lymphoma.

CDR3 nucleotides: TGTGCCAGCAGCTCCGGACAGGGGGTGAACTATGGCTACACCTTC. This sequence encodes CASSSGQGVNYGYTF. V and J are TRBV7-2 and TRBJ1-2; 10 bases are a match to TRBD1. The CDR3 loop spans 15 amino acids. Germline values: CDR1 SGHTA, CDR2 FQGNSA. J lost 2 bases, V lost 4 bases, and 4 bases had no gene match.

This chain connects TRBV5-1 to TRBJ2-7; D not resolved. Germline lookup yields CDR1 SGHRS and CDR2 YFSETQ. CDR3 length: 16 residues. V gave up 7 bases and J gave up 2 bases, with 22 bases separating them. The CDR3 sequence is CASFSSPRLSAYEQYF. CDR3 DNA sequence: TGCGCCAGCTTTAGCAGCCCGAGACTTTCCGCCTACGAGCAGTACTTC.

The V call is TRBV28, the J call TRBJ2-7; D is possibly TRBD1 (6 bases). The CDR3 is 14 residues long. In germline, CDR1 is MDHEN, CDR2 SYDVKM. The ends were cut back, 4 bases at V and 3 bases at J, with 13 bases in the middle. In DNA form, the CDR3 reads TGTGCCAGCAGTTCCGGACAGCAGTTCTACGAGCAGTACTTC. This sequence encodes CASSSGQQFYEQYF.

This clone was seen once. The CDR3 DNA is TGTGCCTGGAGCCGGGACACTAACTATGGCTACACCTTC. Its protein is CAWSRDTNYGYTF. This chain joins TRBV30 and TRBJ1-2; weak D call: TRBD1 (6 bases). In germline, CDR1 is GTSNPN, CDR2 SVGIG (reference sequence). V lost 3 bases to trimming and J lost 0 bases, with 8 bases between them. The CDR3 runs to 13 residues.